This T cell receptor beta chain was documented in a study of blood T cell repertoires in COVID-19. About the research overall: From T cells, B-cell-depleted T cells, or PBMCs came the material, which was cDNA or gDNA.

Some clones are missing from TCRdb's copy, which holds only in-frame ones; the method was immunoSEQ multiplex PCR. The sample records approximately 250,000 clones, around 90% being singletons. The CDR3 extends over 17 amino acids. Germline V gene lookup returns CDR1 SGHNT and CDR2 YENEEA. Trimming removed 0 bases at V and 1 base at J, with 13 bases between. The chain has TRBV11-3 and TRBJ1-5; D ambiguous. Sequencing used PBMCs or T cells enriched from blood (not recorded which). The clonotype comes from a woman in her 30s with acute COVID-19. Here the CDR3 reads CASSLEWAGQSNQPQHF. As DNA, the CDR3 is TGTGCCAGCAGCTTAGAATGGGCGGGCCAGAGCAATCAGCCCCAGCATTTT. The full variable domain, with the rest looked up from reference TRBV11-3 and TRBJ1-5, is EAGVVQSPRYKIIEKKQPVAFWCNPISGHNTLYWYLQNLGQGPELLIRYENEEAVDDSQLPKDRFSAERLKGVDSTLKIQPAELGDSAVYLCASSLEWAGQSNQPQHFGDGTRLSIL.